This T cell receptor (beta chain) appears in the sequencing data of a study of patients and donors after allogeneic stem cell transplantation. Between the trimmed V and J ends, which lost 6 bases and 3 bases, there was a span of 17 bases. This CDR3 region has 14 residues. Germline V gives CDR1 SQVTM, CDR2 ANQGSEA. This clonotype was found a few times. TCRdb passed the RT-PCR reads through MiXCR, listing each CDR3 protein once. The table shows about a million distinct CDR3 sequences, with roughly 18% occurring only once. The sample consisted of blood, either unsorted or a sorted T cell fraction (not recorded which). This chain joins TRBV29-1 and TRBJ1-2; a possible D gene is TRBD1 (6 bases). The sequence came from a human donor who was either an allogeneic HSCT recipient or a stem cell or donor lymphocyte infusion donor (not recorded which). It is not recorded whose cells these are; they may come from a transplant donor. CDR3 sequence (DNA): TGCAGCGTGCCGGCGGTGGACAGTTACTATGGCTACACCTTC. Its protein product is CSVPAVDSYYGYTF.